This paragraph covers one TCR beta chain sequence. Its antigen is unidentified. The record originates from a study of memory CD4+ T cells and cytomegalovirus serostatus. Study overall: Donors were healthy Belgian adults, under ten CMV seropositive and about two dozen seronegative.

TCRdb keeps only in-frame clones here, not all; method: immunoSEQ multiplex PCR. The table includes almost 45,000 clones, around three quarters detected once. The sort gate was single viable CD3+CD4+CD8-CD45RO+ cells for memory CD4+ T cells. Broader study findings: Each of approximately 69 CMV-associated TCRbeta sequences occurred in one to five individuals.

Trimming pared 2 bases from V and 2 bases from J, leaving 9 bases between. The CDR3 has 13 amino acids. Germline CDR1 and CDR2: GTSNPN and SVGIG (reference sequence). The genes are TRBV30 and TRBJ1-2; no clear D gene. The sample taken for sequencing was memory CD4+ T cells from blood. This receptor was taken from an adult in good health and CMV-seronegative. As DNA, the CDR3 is TGTGCCTGGAGTCTGGGGATAAACTATGGCTACACCTTC. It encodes CAWSLGINYGYTF.